What follows are 6 T cell receptor beta chains derived from one specimen sequenced in a study of cytomegalovirus exposure and HLA in healthy donors. The PCR had 60 Vbeta and 13 Jbeta primers. Using immunoSEQ multiplex PCR, the repertoire was profiled, and TCRdb retains in-frame clones only, with some absent. Of approximately 130,000 clones in the sample, more than 70% were seen once. The sample comprised PBMCs. The receptor source for this set is a male donor in good health and CMV-seronegative.

V gene TRBV29-1 combines with J gene TRBJ2-1; the match to TRBD2 covers 11 bases. The CDR3 sequence is 15 residues long. Trimming at V came to 7 bases and at J to 5 bases, leaving 10 bases not matched to a gene. Germline lookup yields CDR1 SQVTM and CDR2 ANQGSEA. The CDR3 DNA reads TGCAGCGGGGGCCTATCTAGCGGGGGGAACAATGAGCAGTTCTTC. Translation gives CSGGLSSGGNNEQFF.

This clone has a handful of counts. The chain uses TRBV7-2 and TRBJ2-2, with a weak D call TRBD2 (6 bases). Germline CDR1 and CDR2: SGHTA and FQGNSA. V was shortened by 4 bases and J by 2 bases, with 8 bases between the two germline ends. The CDR3 totals 14 residues. The CDR3 spells CASSWDFNTGELFF. The CDR3 region has the DNA TGTGCCAGCAGCTGGGACTTTAACACCGGGGAGCTGTTTTTT.

There are a few counts of this clone. The CDR3 sequence is CASRSTGGYSNQPQHF. The DNA for the CDR3 is TGTGCCAGCCGCTCGACAGGGGGATATAGCAATCAGCCCCAGCATTTT. The gene calls are TRBV27 and TRBJ1-5, with TRBD1 matching 9 bases. Trimming cost V 8 bases and J 0 bases; bases outside gene matches: 8. The CDR3 sequence is 16 residues long. In germline, CDR1 is MNHEY, CDR2 SMNVEV (reference sequence).

This chain joins TRBV23-1 and TRBJ2-2, with 8 bases aligning to TRBD2. TRBV23-1 is an ORF; its function is uncertain. The CDR3 loop spans 15 amino acids. Trimming cost V 8 bases and J 5 bases; bases outside gene matches: 10. The CDR3 nucleotides are TGCGCCAGCCGGGGGGGCAGTAAATCTACCGGGGAGCTGTTTTTT. This gives the protein CASRGGSKSTGELFF.

The V and J genes are TRBV10-1 and TRBJ2-5, with a possible D match to TRBD1 (6 bases). Germline V gene sequence: CDR1 WNHNN, CDR2 SYGVQD (reference sequence). There are 15 residues in the CDR3. V lost 3 bases and J 10 bases, leaving 21 bases between the germline ends. CDR3 coding DNA: TGCGCCAGCAGTGACCCGTTCGACAGGCCCCTTCTCCAGTACTTC. It is translated as CASSDPFDRPLLQYF.

The chain recombines TRBV4-3 with TRBJ1-2, with TRBD1 as a possible D gene (6 bases). V dropped 2 bases and J dropped 5 bases, with 21 bases sitting between them. The CDR3 length is 17 residues. The germline CDR1 and CDR2 sequences are LGHNA and YSLEER. Written as DNA, the CDR3 is TGCGCCAGCAGCCAACTTCCCGCGGGGGGCGCGAGTTATGGCTACACCTTC. Its protein is CASSQLPAGGASYGYTF.